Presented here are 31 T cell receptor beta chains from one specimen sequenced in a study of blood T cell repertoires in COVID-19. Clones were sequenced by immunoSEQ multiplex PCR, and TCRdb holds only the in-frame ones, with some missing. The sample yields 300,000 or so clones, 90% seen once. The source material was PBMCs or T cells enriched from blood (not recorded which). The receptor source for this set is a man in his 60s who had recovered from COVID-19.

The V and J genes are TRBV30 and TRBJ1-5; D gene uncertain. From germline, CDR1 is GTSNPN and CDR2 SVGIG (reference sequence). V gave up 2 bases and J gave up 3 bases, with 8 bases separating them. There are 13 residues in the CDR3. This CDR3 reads CAWSTRNNQPQHF. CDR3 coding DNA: TGTGCCTGGAGTACCAGGAACAATCAGCCCCAGCATTTT.

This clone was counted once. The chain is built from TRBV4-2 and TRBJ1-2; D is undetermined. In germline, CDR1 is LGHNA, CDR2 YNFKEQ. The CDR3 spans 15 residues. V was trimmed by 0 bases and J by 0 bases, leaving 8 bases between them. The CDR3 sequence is CASSQETASNYGYTF. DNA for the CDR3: TGTGCCAGCAGCCAAGAAACAGCTTCTAACTATGGCTACACCTTC.

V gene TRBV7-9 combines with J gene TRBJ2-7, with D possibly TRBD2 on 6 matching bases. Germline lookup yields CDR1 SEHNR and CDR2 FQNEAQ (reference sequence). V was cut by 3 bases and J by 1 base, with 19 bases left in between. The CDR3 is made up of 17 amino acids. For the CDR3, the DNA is TGTGCCAGCAGCTTGACCCCGGGACTCGTTAATTCCTACGAGCAGTACTTC. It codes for CASSLTPGLVNSYEQYF.

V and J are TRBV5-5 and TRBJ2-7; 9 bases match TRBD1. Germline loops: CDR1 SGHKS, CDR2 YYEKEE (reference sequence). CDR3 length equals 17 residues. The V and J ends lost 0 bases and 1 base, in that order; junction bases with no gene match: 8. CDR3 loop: CASSLVRLGQGSYEQYF. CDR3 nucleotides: TGTGCCAGCAGCTTGGTTAGGCTGGGACAGGGTTCCTACGAGCAGTACTTC.

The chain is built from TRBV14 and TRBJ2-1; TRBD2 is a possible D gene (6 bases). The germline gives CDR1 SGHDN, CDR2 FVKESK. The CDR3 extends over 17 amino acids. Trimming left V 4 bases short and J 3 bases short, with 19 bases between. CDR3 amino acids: CASSPPSGLINYNEQFF. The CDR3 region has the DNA TGTGCCAGCAGCCCACCCTCGGGACTCATAAACTACAATGAGCAGTTCTTC.

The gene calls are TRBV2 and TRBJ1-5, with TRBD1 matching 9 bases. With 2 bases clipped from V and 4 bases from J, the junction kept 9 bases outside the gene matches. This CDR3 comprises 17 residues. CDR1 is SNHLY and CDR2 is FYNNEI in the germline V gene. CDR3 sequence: CASSEWFRDRENQPQHF. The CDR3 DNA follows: TGTGCCAGCAGTGAATGGTTCCGGGACAGGGAAAATCAGCCCCAGCATTTT.

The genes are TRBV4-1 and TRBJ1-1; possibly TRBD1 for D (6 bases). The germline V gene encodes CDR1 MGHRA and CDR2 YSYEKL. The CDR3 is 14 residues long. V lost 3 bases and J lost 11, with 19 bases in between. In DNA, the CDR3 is TGCGCCAGCAGCCAGGGCCGGACAGCCTCTGGGGCTTTCTTT. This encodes CASSQGRTASGAFF.

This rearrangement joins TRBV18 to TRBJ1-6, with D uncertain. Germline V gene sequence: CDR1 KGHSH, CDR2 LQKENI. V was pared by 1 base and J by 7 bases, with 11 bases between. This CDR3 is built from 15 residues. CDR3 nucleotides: TGTGCCAGCTCACCACGGGAGGGTTGGAATTCACCCCTCCACTTT. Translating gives CASSPREGWNSPLHF.

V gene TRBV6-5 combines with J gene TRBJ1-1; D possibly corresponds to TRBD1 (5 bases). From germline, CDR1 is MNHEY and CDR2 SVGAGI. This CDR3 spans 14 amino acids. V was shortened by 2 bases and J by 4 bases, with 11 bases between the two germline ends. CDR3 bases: TGTGCCAGCAGTTACAATAGGAGGGGCACTGAAGCTTTCTTT. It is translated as CASSYNRRGTEAFF.

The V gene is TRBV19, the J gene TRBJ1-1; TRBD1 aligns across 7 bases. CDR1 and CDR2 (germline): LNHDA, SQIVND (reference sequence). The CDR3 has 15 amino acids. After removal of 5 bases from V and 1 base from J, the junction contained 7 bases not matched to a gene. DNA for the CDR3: TGTGCCAGTAGTGCCCCCCGGACAGGGAACACTGAAGCTTTCTTT. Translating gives CASSAPRTGNTEAFF.

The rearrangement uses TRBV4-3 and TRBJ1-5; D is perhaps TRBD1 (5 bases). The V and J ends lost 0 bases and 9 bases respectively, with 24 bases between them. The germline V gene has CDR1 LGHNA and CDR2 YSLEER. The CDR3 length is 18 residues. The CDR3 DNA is TGCGCCAGCAGCCAAGACCTCCCAACAGGACTAATGAAATGGCCCCAGCATTTT. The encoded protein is CASSQDLPTGLMKWPQHF.

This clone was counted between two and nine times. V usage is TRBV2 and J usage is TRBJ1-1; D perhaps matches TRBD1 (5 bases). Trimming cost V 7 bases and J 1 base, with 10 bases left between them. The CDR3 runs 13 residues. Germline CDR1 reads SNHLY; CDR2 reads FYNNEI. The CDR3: CASTQGENTEAFF. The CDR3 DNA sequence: TGTGCCAGCACCCAGGGCGAGAACACTGAAGCTTTCTTT.

CDR3 coding DNA: TGTGCCAGCCCCGAGGAACGGGACAGGACGCAGGCGGGCTTAAAACTGTTTTTT. Protein: CASPEERDRTQAGLKLFF. The rearrangement joins TRBV7-6 to TRBJ1-4; TRBD1 aligns across 8 bases. The CDR3 totals 18 residues. Germline trimming cut 8 bases from V and 10 bases from J; bases unmatched to any gene: 24. Germline V gene lookup returns CDR1 SGHVS and CDR2 FNYEAQ.

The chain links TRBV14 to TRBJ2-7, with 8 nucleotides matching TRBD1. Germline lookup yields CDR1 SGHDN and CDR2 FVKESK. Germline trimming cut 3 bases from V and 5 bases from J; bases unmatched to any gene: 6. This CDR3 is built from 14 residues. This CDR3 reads CASSHGQGINEQYF. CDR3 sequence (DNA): TGTGCCAGCAGCCATGGACAGGGTATCAACGAGCAGTACTTC.

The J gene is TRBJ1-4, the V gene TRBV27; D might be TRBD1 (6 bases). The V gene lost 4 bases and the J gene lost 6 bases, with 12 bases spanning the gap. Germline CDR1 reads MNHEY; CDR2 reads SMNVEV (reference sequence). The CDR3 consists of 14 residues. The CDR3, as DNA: TGTGCCAGCAGTTCCTACAGGGATCATGAAAAACTGTTTTTT. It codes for CASSSYRDHEKLFF.

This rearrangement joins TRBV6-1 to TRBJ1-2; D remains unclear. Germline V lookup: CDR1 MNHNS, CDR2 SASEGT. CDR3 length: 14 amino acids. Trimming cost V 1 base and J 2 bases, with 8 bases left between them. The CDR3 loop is CASSEVRPNYGYTF. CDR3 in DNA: TGTGCCAGCAGTGAAGTGCGGCCAAACTATGGCTACACCTTC.

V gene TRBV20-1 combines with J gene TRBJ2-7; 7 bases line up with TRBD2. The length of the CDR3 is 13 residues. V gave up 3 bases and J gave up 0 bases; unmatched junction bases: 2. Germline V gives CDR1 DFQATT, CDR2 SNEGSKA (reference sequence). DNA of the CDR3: TGCAGTGCTAGTGGGACTACCTCCTACGAGCAGTACTTC. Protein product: CSASGTTSYEQYF.

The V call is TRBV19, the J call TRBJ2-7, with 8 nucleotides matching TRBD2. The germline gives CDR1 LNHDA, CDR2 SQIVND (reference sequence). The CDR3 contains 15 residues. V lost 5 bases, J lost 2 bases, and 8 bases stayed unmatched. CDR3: CASSGAGGRPYEQYF. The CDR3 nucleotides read TGTGCCAGTAGTGGGGCGGGGGGCCGTCCCTACGAGCAGTACTTC.

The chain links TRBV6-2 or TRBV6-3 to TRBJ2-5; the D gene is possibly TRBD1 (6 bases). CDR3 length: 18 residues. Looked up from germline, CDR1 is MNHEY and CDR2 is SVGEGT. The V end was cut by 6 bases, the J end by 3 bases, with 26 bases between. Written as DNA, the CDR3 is TGTGCCAGCAGCTTCCCGCTCCCAGGGAAACGGACAGAAGAGACCCAGTACTTC. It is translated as CASSFPLPGKRTEETQYF.

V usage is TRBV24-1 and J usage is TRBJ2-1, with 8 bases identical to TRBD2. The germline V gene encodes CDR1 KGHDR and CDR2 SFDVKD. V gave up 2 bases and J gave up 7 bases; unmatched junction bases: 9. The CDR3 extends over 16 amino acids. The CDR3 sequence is CATSDSSGRRVNEQFF. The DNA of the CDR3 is TGTGCCACCAGTGATTCAAGCGGGAGACGAGTAAATGAGCAGTTCTTC.

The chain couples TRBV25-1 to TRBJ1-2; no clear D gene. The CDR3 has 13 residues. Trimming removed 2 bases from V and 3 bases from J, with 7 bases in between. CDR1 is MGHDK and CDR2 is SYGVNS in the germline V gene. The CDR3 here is CASSEPGYYGYTF. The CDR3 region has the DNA TGTGCCAGCAGTGAACCAGGATACTATGGCTACACCTTC.

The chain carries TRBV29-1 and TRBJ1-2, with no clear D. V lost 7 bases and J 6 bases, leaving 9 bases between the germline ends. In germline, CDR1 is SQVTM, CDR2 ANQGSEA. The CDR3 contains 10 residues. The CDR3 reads CSALSHGYTF. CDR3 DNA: TGCAGCGCCCTCAGTCATGGCTACACCTTC. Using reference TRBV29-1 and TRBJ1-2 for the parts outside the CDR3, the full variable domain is SAVISQKPSRDICQRGTSLTIQCQVDSQVTMMFWYRQQPGQSLTLIATANQGSEATYESGFVIDKFPISRPNLTFSTLTVSNMSPEDSSIYLCSALSHGYTFGSGTRLTVV.

The CDR3 sequence: CASTGGLSGNTIYF. As DNA, the CDR3 is TGTGCCAGCACCGGAGGGTTATCTGGAAACACCATATATTTT. This chain links TRBV7-2 with TRBJ1-3; D is ambiguous. Between the trimmed V and J ends, which lost 7 bases and 1 base, there was a span of 11 bases. The CDR3 consists of 14 residues. Germline V gene data show CDR1 as SGHTA and CDR2 as FQGNSA.

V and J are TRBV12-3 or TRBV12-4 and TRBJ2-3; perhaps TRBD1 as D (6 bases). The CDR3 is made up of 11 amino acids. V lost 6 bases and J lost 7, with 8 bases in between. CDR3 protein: CASRTGYTQYF. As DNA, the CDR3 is TGTGCCAGCAGGACAGGATATACGCAGTATTTT.

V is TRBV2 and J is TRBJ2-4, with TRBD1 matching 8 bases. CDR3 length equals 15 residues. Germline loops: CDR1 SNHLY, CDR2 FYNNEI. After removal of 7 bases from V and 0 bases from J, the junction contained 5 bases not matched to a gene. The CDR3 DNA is TGTGCCAGCAACGTCGACAGGGGAGCCAAAAACATTCAGTACTTC. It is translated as CASNVDRGAKNIQYF. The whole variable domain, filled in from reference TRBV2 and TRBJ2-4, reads EPEVTQTPSHQVTQMGQEVILRCVPISNHLYFYWYRQILGQKVEFLVSFYNNEISEKSEIFDDQFSVERPDGSNFTLKIRSTKLEDSAMYFCASNVDRGAKNIQYFGAGTRLSVL.

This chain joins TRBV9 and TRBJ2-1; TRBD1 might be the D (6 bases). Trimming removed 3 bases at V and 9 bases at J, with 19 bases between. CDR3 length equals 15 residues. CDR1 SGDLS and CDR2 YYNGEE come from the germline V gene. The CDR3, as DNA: TGTGCCAGCAGCGGTACGAACAGGGCAAGGGGTGAGCAGTTCTTC. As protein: CASSGTNRARGEQFF.

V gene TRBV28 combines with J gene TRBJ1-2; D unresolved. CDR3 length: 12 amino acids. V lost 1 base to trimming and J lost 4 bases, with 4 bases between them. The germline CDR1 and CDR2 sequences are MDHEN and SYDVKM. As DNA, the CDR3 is TGTGCCAGCAGTTTATCCTCCTATGGCTACACCTTC. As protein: CASSLSSYGYTF.

CDR3 sequence: CASSPTSGPPYEQYF. The CDR3 DNA reads TGTGCCAGCAGTCCAACTAGCGGGCCCCCCTACGAGCAGTACTTC. The chain couples TRBV2 to TRBJ2-7; 9 bases are shared with TRBD2. There are 15 residues in the CDR3. The V segment lost 5 bases and the J segment 2 bases; nucleotides outside the gene matches: 7. In germline, CDR1 is SNHLY, CDR2 FYNNEI.

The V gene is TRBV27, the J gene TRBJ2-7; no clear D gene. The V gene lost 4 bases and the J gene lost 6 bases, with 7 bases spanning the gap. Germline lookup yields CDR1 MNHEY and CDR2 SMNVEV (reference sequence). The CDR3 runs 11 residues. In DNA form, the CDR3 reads TGTGCCAGCAGTTCTGCGGCCGAGCAGTACTTC. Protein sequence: CASSSAAEQYF.

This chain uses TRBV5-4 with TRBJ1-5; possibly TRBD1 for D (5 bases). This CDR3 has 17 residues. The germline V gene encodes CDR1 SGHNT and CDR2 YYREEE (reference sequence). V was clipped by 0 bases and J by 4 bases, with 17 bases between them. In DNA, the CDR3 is TGTGCCAGCAGCTTGGTATCCAGGGTGGAATCGAATCAGCCCCAGCATTTT. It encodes CASSLVSRVESNQPQHF.

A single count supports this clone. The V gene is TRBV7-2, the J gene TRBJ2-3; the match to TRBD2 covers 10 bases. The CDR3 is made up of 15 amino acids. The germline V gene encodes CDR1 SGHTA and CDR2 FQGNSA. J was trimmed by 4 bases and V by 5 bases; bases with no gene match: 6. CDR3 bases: TGTGCCAGCAGCGCTAGCGGGGGCTACGCAGATACGCAGTATTTT. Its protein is CASSASGGYADTQYF.